Reported below is one T cell receptor beta chain. Lacking the conserved final phenylalanine or tryptophan, this CDR3 likely reflects a read error. The DNA is omitted, as the CDR3 cannot be located on it reliably, and the CDR3 follows TCRdb's listing. Measured with immunoSEQ multiplex PCR; TCRdb has only the in-frame clones, and not every one. This table has 200,000 to 250,000 clones, more than 75% appearing once. The data are from a study of cytotoxic CD8 clonotypes in ibrutinib-treated CLL. The CDR3 is made up of 11 amino acids, end residues included. Germline CDR1 is MNHNS and CDR2 is SASEGT. The rearrangement links TRBV6-1 to TRBJ1-2. This specimen was PBMCs, taken after 12 months of ibrutinib treatment. This clonotype was obtained from a human donor with chronic lymphocytic leukemia. The CDR3 is CASSSRDRLSS.